These 28 T cell receptor beta chains originate from one sample sequenced in a study of cytomegalovirus exposure and HLA in healthy donors. PCR used 60 Vbeta primers and 13 Jbeta primers. Clones were sequenced by immunoSEQ multiplex PCR, and TCRdb holds only the in-frame ones, with some missing. The repertoire consists of 130,000 or so clones, with around 80% occurring once and the leading ten covering roughly 3.2%. The sample comprised PBMCs. These receptors were obtained from a young man in good health and CMV-seropositive.

The genes are TRBV6-1 and TRBJ1-1; D is uncertain. The length of the CDR3 is 12 residues. Trimming took 7 bases from V and 11 from J, leaving 17 bases between them. The germline V gene has CDR1 MNHNS and CDR2 SASEGT. CDR3 loop: CASTDRRATAFF. The CDR3 coding sequence is TGTGCCAGCACTGATAGGAGGGCAACCGCTTTCTTT.

The rearrangement links TRBV30 to TRBJ1-2; 12 bases are shared with TRBD1. This CDR3 has 17 amino acids. V lost 2 bases, J lost 4 bases, and 11 bases stayed unmatched. Germline V lookup: CDR1 GTSNPN, CDR2 SVGIG (reference sequence). The CDR3 spells CAWSPRDRGRIGYGYTF. Here the CDR3 DNA reads TGTGCCTGGAGTCCCCGGGACAGGGGGCGAATCGGCTATGGCTACACCTTC. Based on the CDR3 plus reference TRBV30 and TRBJ1-2, the full variable domain is SQTIHQWPATLVQPVGSPLSLECTVEGTSNPNLYWYRQAAGRGLQLLFYSVGIGQISSEVPQNLSASRPQDRQFILSSKKLLLSDSGFYLCAWSPRDRGRIGYGYTFGSGTRLTVV.

V is TRBV6-1 and J is TRBJ1-1, with 7 bases identical to TRBD1. Germline CDR1 reads MNHNS; CDR2 reads SASEGT. This CDR3 is built from 15 residues. The V gene end was trimmed by 6 bases and the J gene end by 1 base; junction bases not matched to a gene: 8. Here the CDR3 reads CASRNRQGGNTEAFF. The DNA for the CDR3 is TGTGCCAGCAGGAACAGACAGGGTGGGAACACTGAAGCTTTCTTT.

The chain employs TRBV5-1 and TRBJ1-1, with unresolved D. Germline CDR1 and CDR2: SGHRS and YFSETQ. The CDR3 totals 13 residues. The germline V and J ends were trimmed by 6 bases and 0 bases, with 9 bases remaining between them. The CDR3 reads CASKTSMNTEAFF. CDR3 nucleotides: TGCGCCAGCAAGACAAGTATGAACACTGAAGCTTTCTTT.

The chain recombines TRBV19 with TRBJ1-2, with D hard to call. Per germline, CDR1 LNHDA and CDR2 SQIVND (reference sequence). The CDR3 sequence is 15 residues long. V was cut by 11 bases and J by 1 base, with 20 bases left in between. The CDR3 loop reads CAEKAGSPLNYGYTF. CDR3 nucleotides: TGTGCCGAAAAAGCGGGGAGCCCCCTTAACTATGGCTACACCTTC.

The chain links TRBV5-4 to TRBJ2-3; 10 bases match TRBD2. Germline values: CDR1 SGHNT, CDR2 YYREEE (reference sequence). The CDR3 is made up of 16 amino acids. V dropped 4 bases and J dropped 5; count of bases not matched to a gene: 10. CDR3 in DNA: TGTGCCAGCAGCCCCCGGGGGGGACTAGCGATAGATACGCAGTATTTT. The encoded protein is CASSPRGGLAIDTQYF.

Notes on this clone: The junction differs from germline at one of its ends, possibly a read error. The sample carries other DNA sequences with the same CDR3. The J gene is TRBJ1-2, the V gene TRBV19; 7 positions match TRBD1. Germline-derived CDR1 and CDR2 are LNHDA and SQIVND (reference sequence). The CDR3 is 14 residues long. CDR3 sequence reads: CASSMEGAGNGYTF. The CDR3 DNA reads as TGCGCCAGTAGTATGGAGGGGGCAGGGAATGGCTACACCTTC.

The chain combines TRBV7-6 with TRBJ2-7; tentative D call: TRBD1 (6 bases). CDR3 length: 14 residues. Germline V gene data show CDR1 as SGHVS and CDR2 as FNYEAQ. V gave up 6 bases and J gave up 7 bases, with 19 bases separating them. This chain's CDR3 is CASRSTAGAREQYF. In nucleotides, the CDR3 is TGTGCCAGCAGGTCGACGGCAGGGGCGAGGGAGCAGTACTTC.

The chain employs TRBV6-1 and TRBJ2-1, with 15 bases matching TRBD2. The germline CDR1 and CDR2 sequences are MNHNS and SASEGT. Trimming removed 4 bases from V and 7 bases from J; junction bases left unmatched: 5. The CDR3 is made up of 16 amino acids. The CDR3 here is CASSAGTSGRRNEQFF. CDR3 bases: TGTGCCAGCAGTGCTGGGACTAGCGGGAGGAGGAATGAGCAGTTCTTC.

The CDR3 spells CASSYSEGRAGTEAFF. The DNA for the CDR3 is TGTGCCAGCAGTTACTCGGAGGGAAGGGCGGGGACTGAAGCTTTCTTT. The chain combines TRBV6-5 with TRBJ1-1; D uncertain. The CDR3 is 16 residues long. CDR1 and CDR2 from the germline V gene are MNHEY and SVGAGI. V dropped 0 bases and J dropped 5 bases, with 16 bases sitting between them.

This clone was picked up a small number of times. V and J are TRBV5-1 and TRBJ1-1; D is unclear. The CDR3 is 14 amino acids. Trimming took off 0 bases at V and 11 bases at J, with 17 bases between the two ends. Germline CDR1 and CDR2: SGHRS and YFSETQ. CDR3 amino acids: CASSLALFYSRAFF. As DNA, the CDR3 is TGCGCCAGCAGCTTGGCACTCTTCTACTCTCGGGCTTTCTTT. Looking up the rest from reference TRBV5-1 and TRBJ1-1 gives the full variable domain: KAGVTQTPRYLIKTRGQQVTLSCSPISGHRSVSWYQQTPGQGLQFLFEYFSETQRNKGNFPGRFSGRQFSNSRSEMNVSTLELGDSALYLCASSLALFYSRAFFGQGTRLTVV.

This chain joins TRBV4-2 and TRBJ2-1, with 7 positions matching TRBD1. There are 14 residues in the CDR3. The ends lost 0 bases at V and 7 bases at J; junction bases unmatched: 3. Germline CDR1 and CDR2: LGHNA and YNFKEQ. CDR3 sequence reads: CASSQDQGENEQFF. The DNA for the CDR3 is TGTGCCAGCAGCCAAGATCAGGGGGAAAATGAGCAGTTCTTC.

The V call is TRBV7-3, the J call TRBJ2-5, with D possibly TRBD1 on 6 matching bases. Trimming removed 5 bases at V and 3 bases at J, with 34 bases between. Germline V CDR1 and CDR2: SGHTA, FQGTGA. This CDR3 region has 21 residues. CDR3 DNA sequence: TGTGCCAGCAGCCATCCGACAGGCGTTTCGCCGGAAGCAATTAAAAAAGAGACCCAGTACTTC. Translating it yields CASSHPTGVSPEAIKKETQYF.

V and J are TRBV5-6 and TRBJ1-2; tentatively, D is TRBD1 (6 bases). Germline assignment: CDR1 SGHDT and CDR2 YYEEEE. This CDR3 contains 13 residues. Between the trimmed V and J ends, which lost 4 bases and 7 bases, there was a span of 14 bases. The CDR3 loop is CASSKGQSAGYTF. As DNA, the CDR3 is TGTGCCAGCAGCAAAGGACAGTCCGCTGGCTACACCTTC.

This chain links TRBV30 with TRBJ2-3, with 13 bases matching TRBD2. Germline CDR1 GTSNPN, CDR2 SVGIG (reference sequence). This CDR3 has 17 amino acids. J gave up 5 bases and V 0 bases, and 8 bases lay outside the gene matches. The CDR3 DNA reads TGTGCCTGGAGTGTTCGGGGACTAGCGGGGCCCAAAGATACGCAGTATTTT. It yields the protein CAWSVRGLAGPKDTQYF. The full variable domain, with the rest looked up from reference TRBV30 and TRBJ2-3, is SQTIHQWPATLVQPVGSPLSLECTVEGTSNPNLYWYRQAAGRGLQLLFYSVGIGQISSEVPQNLSASRPQDRQFILSSKKLLLSDSGFYLCAWSVRGLAGPKDTQYFGPGTRLTVL.

CDR3 region: CASSLSGSLDTQYF. DNA for the CDR3: TGCGCCAGCAGCTTGTCGGGATCTTTGGATACGCAGTATTTT. V usage is TRBV5-1 and J usage is TRBJ2-3, with D tentatively TRBD2 (5 bases). This CDR3 spans 14 amino acids. Deletions cut 1 base from V and 6 bases from J, with 12 bases between. Per germline, CDR1 SGHRS and CDR2 YFSETQ.

The J gene is TRBJ1-5, the V gene TRBV18; 11 nucleotides agree with TRBD1. The V segment lost 2 bases and the J segment 6 bases; nucleotides outside the gene matches: 0. This CDR3 is built from 14 residues. CDR1 and CDR2 from the germline V gene are KGHSH and LQKENI. This CDR3 is CASSPGTGGQPQHF. CDR3 in DNA: TGTGCCAGCTCACCAGGGACAGGGGGTCAGCCCCAGCATTTT.

The chain carries TRBV6-5 and TRBJ2-2, with TRBD2 identical over 8 bases. V lost 5 bases to trimming and J lost 5 bases; unmatched junction nucleotides: 1. Germline CDR1 reads MNHEY; CDR2 reads SVGAGI. The CDR3 has 13 residues. In nucleotides, the CDR3 is TGTGCCAGCAGTCCTAGCGGGACCGGGGAGCTGTTTTTT. Protein product: CASSPSGTGELFF.

The rearrangement links TRBV6-1 to TRBJ1-5, with D possibly TRBD1 on 6 matching bases. The tail of the sequence fits TRBJ2-3 better, so the J call may be wrong. CDR1 is MNHNS, CDR2 SASEGT, per germline. The CDR3 has 15 amino acids. CDR3 nucleotide sequence: TGTGCCAGCAGTGAACAGGGGCCAAGCAATCAGCCCCAGTATTTT. Translation: CASSEQGPSNQPQYF.

This chain joins TRBV4-1 and TRBJ2-7, with 10 bases aligning to TRBD2. V gave up 1 base and J gave up 1 base; unmatched junction bases: 4. The CDR3 length is 16 residues. Germline V gene data show CDR1 as MGHRA and CDR2 as YSYEKL. The CDR3 DNA is TGCGCCAGCAGCCAAGTAGCGGGGGGCGGTTCCTACGAGCAGTACTTC. Translation gives CASSQVAGGGSYEQYF.

The chain couples TRBV19 to TRBJ1-2, with no clear D. CDR1 and CDR2 from the germline V gene are LNHDA and SQIVND (reference sequence). Trimming stripped 5 bases from V and 4 bases from J, with 11 bases between. This CDR3 contains 13 residues. CDR3 amino acids: CASSPAMIYGYTF. As DNA, the CDR3 is TGTGCCAGTAGTCCCGCTATGATCTATGGCTACACCTTC.

The chain is built from TRBV11-1 and TRBJ2-7; 7 nucleotides line up with TRBD1. Germline CDR1 is SGHAT and CDR2 is FQDESV (reference sequence). With V trimmed by 2 bases and J by 2 bases, 6 bases remained unmatched. The CDR3 consists of 15 residues. CDR3 region: CASSLFQGQPYEQYF. In DNA, the CDR3 is TGTGCCAGCAGCTTATTTCAGGGACAGCCCTACGAGCAGTACTTC.

The CDR3 nucleotides are TGTGCCAGCAGTTACTCGTCAGGGCTTGGGGATGAGCAGTTCTTC. This codes for CASSYSSGLGDEQFF. This rearrangement joins TRBV6-5 to TRBJ2-1, with D possibly TRBD1 on 5 matching bases. The CDR3 has 15 amino acids. Germline CDR1 and CDR2: MNHEY and SVGAGI. Between the trimmed V and J ends, which lost 0 bases and 8 bases, there was a span of 14 bases.

CDR3 sequence reads: CASSKGQVSYNSPLHF. The CDR3, as DNA: TGTGCCAGCAGCAAGGGACAGGTATCCTATAATTCACCCCTCCACTTT. The chain carries TRBV2 and TRBJ1-6; 8 bases fit TRBD1. The V and J ends lost 6 bases and 1 base, in that order; junction bases with no gene match: 5. The CDR3 extends over 16 amino acids. Germline CDR1 reads SNHLY; CDR2 reads FYNNEI.

As regards this clone: One end of the junction is discordant with germline, which a read error may explain. This chain connects TRBV2 to TRBJ2-7; no clear D gene. CDR1 is SNHLY and CDR2 is FYNNEI in the germline V gene. The CDR3 consists of 11 residues. The CDR3 nucleotides read TGTGCCGGCAGTGAGCAGTACGAGCAGTACTTC. It yields the protein CAGSEQYEQYF.

The CDR3 loop reads CAISGWTGAEDTEAFF. The CDR3 DNA sequence: TGTGCCATCAGTGGCTGGACAGGGGCCGAAGACACTGAAGCTTTCTTT. The rearrangement uses TRBV10-3 and TRBJ1-1; 9 nucleotides agree with TRBD1. The CDR3 runs 16 residues. Germline CDR1 is ENHRY and CDR2 is SYGVKD. The V segment lost 4 bases and the J segment 3 bases; nucleotides outside the gene matches: 9.

The sample holds one count of this clone. The chain couples TRBV7-8 to TRBJ2-5, with D unresolved. Germline CDR1 SGHVS, CDR2 FQNEAQ. The CDR3 loop spans 14 amino acids. Deletions cut 1 base from V and 2 bases from J, with 8 bases between. CDR3 residues: CASSLVSLQETQYF. CDR3 nucleotide sequence: TGTGCCAGCAGCTTAGTAAGCCTACAAGAGACCCAGTACTTC.

J is TRBJ2-1 and V is TRBV19; D is unclear. This CDR3 region has 13 residues. V lost 3 bases and J lost 6, with 9 bases in between. Germline V gene sequence: CDR1 LNHDA, CDR2 SQIVND (reference sequence). CDR3 loop: CASSIYNRNEQFF. The CDR3 coding sequence is TGTGCCAGTAGTATTTACAACCGCAATGAGCAGTTCTTC.